The 15 T cell receptor beta chains presented below share a single source sample, sequenced in a study of CD8+ T cells in alopecia areata. Extracted from the samples, RNA was reverse transcribed into cDNA to serve as the sequencing template. Assay used: immunoSEQ multiplex PCR; TCRdb lists only in-frame clones, some missing. The sample shows roughly 13,000 clones, 58% of them seen only once. CD4+ cells from about 5 patients underwent sorting into CD25+CD127- cells. The sequenced material came from CD4+ Tregs sorted from blood. The receptors originated from a human donor with alopecia areata.

This rearrangement joins TRBV7-3 to TRBJ2-5; 12 bases line up with TRBD2. Per the germline V gene, CDR1 is SGHTA and CDR2 is FQGTGA. V lost 4 bases and J lost 4; bases outside the gene matches: 7. This CDR3 has 16 residues. The CDR3 protein is CASSYDGLAGLETQYF. CDR3 DNA: TGTGCCAGCAGCTATGACGGACTAGCGGGACTAGAGACCCAGTACTTC.

The rearrangement joins TRBV5-1 to TRBJ1-1; 9 bases align to TRBD1. Germline CDR1 is SGHRS and CDR2 is YFSETQ. Losses at the gene ends were 4 bases for V and 8 bases for J; bases not matched to a gene: 12. The CDR3 extends over 15 amino acids. Here the CDR3 DNA reads TGCGCCAGCAGCCCGCAGGGACAGGGTCTTTCCGAAGCTTTCTTT. Translation: CASSPQGQGLSEAFF.

This clone was detected only once. The chain has TRBV15 and TRBJ2-7, with 7 nucleotides matching TRBD1. With 3 bases clipped from V and 6 bases from J, the junction kept 5 bases outside the gene matches. Germline values: CDR1 LNHNV, CDR2 YYDKDF (reference sequence). This CDR3 contains 13 residues. CDR3 residues: CATSRRQGGEQYF. CDR3 DNA sequence: TGTGCCACCAGCAGGAGACAGGGCGGCGAGCAGTACTTC. The full variable domain, in which reference TRBV15 and TRBJ2-7 provide the parts outside the CDR3, is DAMVIQNPRYQVTQFGKPVTLSCSQTLNHNVMYWYQQKSSQAPKLLFHYYDKDFNNEADTPDNFQSRRPNTSFCFLDIRSPGLGDTAMYLCATSRRQGGEQYFGPGTRLTVT.

The count of this clone is one. The chain carries TRBV19 and TRBJ2-3, with TRBD1 matching over 9 bases. CDR3 length: 15 amino acids. V gave up 3 bases and J gave up 5 bases; unmatched junction bases: 6. Germline V gene sequence: CDR1 LNHDA, CDR2 SQIVND (reference sequence). CDR3 loop: CASSITGQGVDTQYF. The DNA for the CDR3 is TGTGCCAGTAGTATCACGGGACAGGGAGTAGATACGCAGTATTTT. The full variable domain, in which reference TRBV19 and TRBJ2-3 provide the parts outside the CDR3, is DGGITQSPKYLFRKEGQNVTLSCEQNLNHDAMYWYRQDPGQGLRLIYYSQIVNDFQKGDIAEGYSVSREKKESFPLTVTSAQKNPTAFYLCASSITGQGVDTQYFGPGTRLTVL.

The rearrangement joins TRBV7-6 to TRBJ2-7; D uncertain. V was shortened by 1 base and J by 5 bases, with 6 bases between the two germline ends. The CDR3 is 12 amino acids. Germline V lookup: CDR1 SGHVS, CDR2 FNYEAQ. DNA of the CDR3: TGTGCCAGCAGCTTAGATTACCACGAGCAGTACTTC. Protein sequence: CASSLDYHEQYF.

J is TRBJ2-3 and V is TRBV5-6; D gene unclear. The germline CDR1 and CDR2 sequences are SGHDT and YYEEEE. The V gene lost 7 bases and the J gene lost 1 base, with 4 bases spanning the gap. This CDR3 contains 11 residues. CDR3 DNA sequence: TGTGCCAGCGGGCGCACAGATACGCAGTATTTT. Protein sequence: CASGRTDTQYF.

The genes are TRBV29-1 and TRBJ2-1; tentatively, D is TRBD2 (5 bases). This CDR3 contains 13 residues. Looked up from germline, CDR1 is SQVTM and CDR2 is ANQGSEA. Between the trimmed V and J ends, which lost 5 bases and 4 bases, there was a span of 12 bases. CDR3 region: CSVHTRGYNEQFF. The CDR3 DNA reads as TGCAGCGTTCACACTCGGGGTTACAATGAGCAGTTCTTC.

The V call is TRBV12-2, the J call TRBJ2-7; the table's D call TRBD1 went unverified against the DNA. TRBV12-2 is annotated as a pseudogene. This CDR3 is built from 17 residues. The CDR3 sequence is CASRFRRRDSRTYEQYF. The CDR3, as DNA: TGTGCAAGTCGTTTCCGACGGAGGGACAGTAGGACCTACGAGCAGTACTTC.

The genes are TRBV25-1 and TRBJ2-7; 9 nucleotides align to TRBD2. CDR1 and CDR2 (germline): MGHDK, SYGVNS. The CDR3 sequence is 14 residues long. Unmatched junction bases numbered 3, after V lost 2 bases and J lost 4 bases. CDR3 amino acids: CASSEAGGVYEQYF. The CDR3 nucleotides are TGTGCCAGCAGTGAAGCGGGAGGGGTTTACGAGCAGTACTTC.

A few counts support this clone. DNA of the CDR3: TGTGCCAGCTCACCTTTATGGGACTCCAGTAACACTGAAGCTTTCTTT. The encoded protein is CASSPLWDSSNTEAFF. V is TRBV18 and J is TRBJ1-1; perhaps TRBD1 as D (5 bases). Germline values: CDR1 KGHSH, CDR2 LQKENI. Trimming cost V 3 bases and J 2 bases, with 16 bases left between them. CDR3 length: 16 residues.

The chain is built from TRBV2 and TRBJ1-5; 9 nucleotides line up with TRBD1. V lost 5 bases, J lost 8 bases, and 10 bases stayed unmatched. This CDR3 region has 15 residues. CDR1 SNHLY and CDR2 FYNNEI come from the germline V gene. This chain's CDR3 is CASSNLGQGLEPQHF. Written as DNA, the CDR3 is TGTGCCAGCAGTAATCTGGGACAGGGTCTGGAGCCCCAGCATTTT.

The chain uses TRBV15 and TRBJ2-1; maybe TRBD1 (5 bases). This CDR3 region has 11 residues. CDR1 LNHNV and CDR2 YYDKDF come from the germline V gene (reference sequence). V was trimmed by 5 bases and J by 9 bases, leaving 8 bases between them. The CDR3 loop is CATSSQGEQFF. The CDR3 DNA reads as TGTGCCACCAGCTCCCAGGGTGAGCAGTTCTTC.

This clone was seen more than once but under ten times. The rearrangement joins TRBV6-5 to TRBJ1-1; D is ambiguous. The CDR3 sequence is 12 residues long. Trimming took off 10 bases at V and 1 base at J, with 10 bases between the two ends. Germline-derived CDR1 and CDR2 are MNHEY and SVGAGI. CDR3 nucleotide sequence: TGTGCCACCCTAGGGAGGAACACTGAAGCTTTCTTT. It encodes CATLGRNTEAFF.

The chain couples TRBV28 to TRBJ1-5, with D uncertain. Germline CDR1 and CDR2: MDHEN and SYDVKM. Trimming left V 1 base short and J 7 bases short, with 5 bases between. The CDR3 consists of 12 residues. The CDR3 DNA reads TGTGCCAGCAGTTTATCGAGACAGCCCCAGCATTTT. This sequence encodes CASSLSRQPQHF.

The J gene is TRBJ1-5, the V gene TRBV6-1; D gene unclear. The CDR3 sequence is 15 residues long. The germline CDR1 and CDR2 sequences are MNHNS and SASEGT. Trimming took off 4 bases at V and 5 bases at J, with 15 bases between the two ends. The CDR3 DNA reads TGTGCCAGCAGTGGGTCAGGCGGGTTTCATCAGCCCCAGCATTTT. Residues: CASSGSGGFHQPQHF.